This note documents a single T cell receptor (beta chain) sequence. Data came from immunoSEQ multiplex PCR; TCRdb stores just in-frame clones and leaves some out. This repertoire shows over 55,000 clones, about two thirds found once; its top ten account for about 2.8%. The sample originates from a study of T cell clones after liver transplantation. Study background: Liver transplant recipients had immunosuppression withdrawal attempted within 2 years. Tolerance: complete withdrawal held at least one year, liver enzymes staying within twice normal. Blood was drawn pre-transplant, before withdrawal, and after full or failed withdrawal.

V was cut by 6 bases and J by 2 bases, with 16 bases left in between. The CDR3 has 15 amino acids. Germline CDR1 is ENHRY and CDR2 is SYGVKD. Sequencing used CD4+ T cells from blood, obtained at the roughly 16-month timepoint. The chain combines TRBV10-3 with TRBJ2-5; D is possibly TRBD1 (6 bases). The source is a human patient who received a liver transplant. Some of the T cells may derive from the graft donor. The DNA for the CDR3 is TGTGCCATCAGCCGAGGACAGACGACTCAAGAGACCCAGTACTTC. Translating gives CAISRGQTTQETQYF.